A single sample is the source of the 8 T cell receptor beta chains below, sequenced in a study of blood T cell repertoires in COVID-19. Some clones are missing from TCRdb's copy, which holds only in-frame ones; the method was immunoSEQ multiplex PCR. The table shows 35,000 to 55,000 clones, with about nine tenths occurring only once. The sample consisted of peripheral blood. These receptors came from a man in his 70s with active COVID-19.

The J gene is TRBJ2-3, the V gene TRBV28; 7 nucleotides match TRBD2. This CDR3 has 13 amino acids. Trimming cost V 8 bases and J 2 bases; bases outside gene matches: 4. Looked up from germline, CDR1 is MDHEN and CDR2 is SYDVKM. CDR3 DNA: TGTGCCAGCGCAAGCGGGGACACAGATACGCAGTATTTT. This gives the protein CASASGDTDTQYF. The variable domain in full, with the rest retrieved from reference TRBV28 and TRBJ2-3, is DVKVTQSSRYLVKRTGEKVFLECVQDMDHENMFWYRQDPGLGLRLIYFSYDVKMKEKGDIPEGYSVSREKKERFSLILESASTNQTSMYLCASASGDTDTQYFGPGTRLTVL.

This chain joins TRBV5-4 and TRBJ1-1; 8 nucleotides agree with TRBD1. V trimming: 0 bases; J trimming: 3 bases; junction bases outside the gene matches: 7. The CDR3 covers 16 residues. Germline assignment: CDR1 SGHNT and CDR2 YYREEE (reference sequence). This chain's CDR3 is CASSLGQGMRDTEAFF. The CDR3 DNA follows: TGTGCCAGCAGCTTGGGACAGGGGATGAGGGACACTGAAGCTTTCTTT.

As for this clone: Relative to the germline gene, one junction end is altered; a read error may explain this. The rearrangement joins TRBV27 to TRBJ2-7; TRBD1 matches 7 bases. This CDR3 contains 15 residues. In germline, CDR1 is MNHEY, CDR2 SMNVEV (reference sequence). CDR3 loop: CASSLSTGLSYEQYF. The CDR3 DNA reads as TGTGCCAGCAGTCTATCGACAGGGCTCTCCTACGAGCAGTACTTC.

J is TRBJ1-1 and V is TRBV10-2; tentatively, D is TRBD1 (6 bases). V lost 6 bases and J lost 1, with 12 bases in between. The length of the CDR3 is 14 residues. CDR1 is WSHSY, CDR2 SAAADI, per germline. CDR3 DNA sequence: TGCGCCAGCAGATGGGACACACAGAACACTGAAGCTTTCTTT. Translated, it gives CASRWDTQNTEAFF.

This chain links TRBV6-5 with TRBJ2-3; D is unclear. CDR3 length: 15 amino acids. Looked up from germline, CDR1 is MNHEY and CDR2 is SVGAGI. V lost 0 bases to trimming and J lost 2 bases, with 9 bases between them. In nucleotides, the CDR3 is TGTGCCAGCAGTTACTCGATTGCGGACACAGATACGCAGTATTTT. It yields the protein CASSYSIADTDTQYF.

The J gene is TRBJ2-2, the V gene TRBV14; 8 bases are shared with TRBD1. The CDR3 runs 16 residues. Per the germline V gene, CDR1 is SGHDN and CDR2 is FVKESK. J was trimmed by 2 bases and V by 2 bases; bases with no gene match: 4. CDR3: CASSQWTGINTGELFF. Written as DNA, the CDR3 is TGTGCCAGCAGCCAATGGACAGGGATCAACACCGGGGAGCTGTTTTTT.

CDR3 protein: CASSQWGQGGAFF. CDR3 nucleotide sequence: TGTGCCAGCAGTCAATGGGGACAGGGAGGTGCTTTCTTT. The genes are TRBV12-3 or TRBV12-4 and TRBJ1-1, with 9 bases identical to TRBD1. The V segment lost 5 bases and the J segment 11 bases; nucleotides outside the gene matches: 9. CDR3 length: 13 residues.

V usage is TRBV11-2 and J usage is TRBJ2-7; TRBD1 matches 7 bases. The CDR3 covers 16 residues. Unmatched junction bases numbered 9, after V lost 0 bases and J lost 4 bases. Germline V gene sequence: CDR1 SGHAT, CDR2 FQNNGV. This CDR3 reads CASSLDWQGQFYEQYF. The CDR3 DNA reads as TGTGCCAGCAGCTTAGACTGGCAGGGACAGTTTTACGAGCAGTACTTC. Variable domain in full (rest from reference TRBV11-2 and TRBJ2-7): EAGVAQSPRYKIIEKRQSVAFWCNPISGHATLYWYQQILGQGPKLLIQFQNNGVVDDSQLPKDRFSAERLKGVDSTLKIQPAKLEDSAVYLCASSLDWQGQFYEQYFGPGTRLTVT.